A single sample is the source of the 11 T cell receptor beta chains below, sequenced in a study of T-cell memory formation after mild COVID-19. TCRdb fed the 5' RACE reads into MiXCR, producing one record per CDR3 protein. The sample records approximately 200,000 distinct CDR3 sequences, about a sixth being singletons. The specimen was PBMCs or a T cell subset sorted from them (not recorded which). Receptors originate from an adult woman who had mild COVID-19 (a few samples of this study predate the infection). Cell type and time point are not known.

This clonotype came up a few times. The rearrangement uses TRBV6-2 or TRBV6-3 and TRBJ2-1, with 11 bases identical to TRBD2. Germline V CDR1 and CDR2: MNHEY, SVGEGT. The CDR3 runs to 14 residues. V trimming: 6 bases; J trimming: 8 bases; junction bases outside the gene matches: 6. CDR3 amino acids: CASRRSGRADEQFF. Written as DNA, the CDR3 is TGTGCCAGCAGACGTAGCGGGAGGGCCGATGAGCAGTTCTTC.

A note on this clonotype: At one end, the junction sequence differs from germline, possibly due to a read error. This chain connects TRBV2 to TRBJ2-1; TRBD2 aligns across 8 bases. The CDR3 extends over 14 amino acids. Per the germline V gene, CDR1 is SNHLY and CDR2 is FYNNEI. CDR3 amino acids: CASSEARGDAEQFF. In nucleotides, the CDR3 is TGTGCCAGCAGCGAAGCGCGGGGGGACGCTGAGCAGTTCTTC.

This clonotype was seen a few times. The gene calls are TRBV5-6 and TRBJ2-2; TRBD2 might be the D (5 bases). Trimming stripped 2 bases from V and 1 base from J, with 9 bases between. This CDR3 has 15 amino acids. Germline CDR1 and CDR2: SGHDT and YYEEEE. CDR3 sequence reads: CASSFFRGNTGELFF. The CDR3 nucleotides are TGTGCCAGCAGCTTTTTCCGGGGGAACACCGGGGAGCTGTTTTTT.

V gene TRBV7-2 combines with J gene TRBJ2-1; maybe TRBD2 (5 bases). V was shortened by 4 bases and J by 7 bases, with 11 bases between the two germline ends. The length of the CDR3 is 13 residues. CDR1 SGHTA and CDR2 FQGNSA come from the germline V gene. Here the CDR3 reads CASSSRLRNEQFF. DNA for the CDR3: TGTGCCAGCAGCTCCCGACTACGAAATGAGCAGTTCTTC.

This chain links TRBV6-1 with TRBJ1-2; 7 nucleotides align to TRBD1. V gave up 7 bases and J gave up 4 bases; unmatched junction bases: 6. Germline loops: CDR1 MNHNS, CDR2 SASEGT. The CDR3 contains 13 residues. CDR3 residues: CASIQDRSYGYTF. The CDR3, as DNA: TGTGCCAGCATCCAGGACAGGAGCTATGGCTACACCTTC.

J is TRBJ2-3 and V is TRBV3-1; 8 positions agree with TRBD2. This CDR3 has 16 residues. Germline CDR1 reads LGHDT; CDR2 reads YNNKEL (reference sequence). The ends lost 3 bases at V and 9 bases at J; junction bases unmatched: 14. The chain's CDR3 is CASSHDTSGLLFTQYF. DNA of the CDR3: TGTGCCAGCAGCCACGATACTAGCGGCCTGCTATTCACGCAGTATTTT.

This clonotype was observed a single time. This rearrangement joins TRBV6-4 to TRBJ2-3; D unresolved. The V and J ends lost 2 bases and 0 bases respectively, with 18 bases between them. Germline loops: CDR1 MRHNA, CDR2 SNTAGT. The CDR3 totals 18 residues. For the CDR3, the DNA is TGTGCCAGCAGTGACCTGGGGTTAAGGCGAGCTAGCACAGATACGCAGTATTTT. Translating it yields CASSDLGLRRASTDTQYF.

There are a few counts of this clonotype. The CDR3 DNA follows: TGCGCCAGCAGCCAAGGCGGCCGAAACCCCTACGAGCAGTACTTC. Amino acid sequence: CASSQGGRNPYEQYF. The chain recombines TRBV4-1 with TRBJ2-7, with D unclear. V lost 1 base to trimming and J lost 2 bases, with 12 bases between them. Looked up from germline, CDR1 is MGHRA and CDR2 is YSYEKL. The CDR3 has 15 amino acids.

The V gene is TRBV5-5, the J gene TRBJ1-1, with 9 nucleotides matching TRBD1. Per germline, CDR1 SGHKS and CDR2 YYEKEE (reference sequence). V gave up 0 bases and J gave up 6 bases; unmatched junction bases: 9. CDR3 size: 16 residues. CDR3 coding DNA: TGTGCCAGCAGCTTGGTCACAGGGGGCGAAAGGGCTGAAGCTTTCTTT. Protein: CASSLVTGGERAEAFF.

This chain uses TRBV4-1 with TRBJ1-2; no firm D call. The CDR3 runs to 13 residues. The germline CDR1 and CDR2 sequences are MGHRA and YSYEKL. V was cut by 1 base and J by 2 bases, with 5 bases left in between. The CDR3 DNA is TGCGCCAGCAGCCAAGTGTCCAACTATGGCTACACCTTC. The encoded protein is CASSQVSNYGYTF.

This clonotype came up a few times. V gene TRBV6-1 combines with J gene TRBJ1-2, with 7 bases fitting TRBD1. V gave up 6 bases and J gave up 7 bases; unmatched junction bases: 5. The CDR3 is 12 amino acids. In germline, CDR1 is MNHNS, CDR2 SASEGT. The CDR3 nucleotides read TGTGCCAGCAGAATTGACAGGGCTGGCTACACCTTC. Amino acids: CASRIDRAGYTF.